The sequence of this TCR beta chain was determined in a study of EBV T-cell therapy then PD-1 blockade in nasopharyngeal carcinoma (dated by TCRdb to 2020 to 2023). On this clone: Its antigen is currently not known. Base-call qualities are not available, and no considerably larger clone is one nucleotide away.

The treatment or condition label for this specimen denotes: AdE1-LMPpoly-expanded autologous EBV-specific T-cell therapy followed by anti-PD-1 nivolumab. CDR1 and CDR2, looked up from the germline V gene (reference sequence), are SEHNR and FQNEAQ. The CDR3 holds 17 amino acids from the cysteine to the phenylalanine. The CDR3 DNA has 51 bases and is translated from base 1. The junction shows trimming of 1 base on V and 2 bases on J, and the gene matches do not reach 8 bases of it. Genomic DNA was extracted from sorted cells using the Qiagen DNeasy Kit. The immunoSEQ platform was used for deep sequencing of the TCR beta chain. The paper's data handling went like this. Repertoire data analysis was performed with the immunoSEQ Analyzer software. The table comes from immuneACCESS by way of TCRdb, which keeps in-frame sequences with V and J called. Part of the clones is missing from these tables; in studies checked, under half for an unresolved V gene and the rest for unknown reasons. That table supplies the V and J calls and clone size; D and trimming were determined from the DNA. The sample table records about 14,000 clones; about 85% of these occur just once. The biggest ten clones account for about 34% of the sample.

The sequenced sample was CD8+ T cells from blood, obtained at approximately day 100 from a patient whose treatment included autologous EBV-specific T cells and nivolumab. This TCR came from a man in his forties or fifties with nasopharyngeal carcinoma. The chain is assembled from TRBV7-9 and TRBJ2-5, and TRBD2 aligns with 9 junction nucleotides. The bases are TGTGCCAGCAGCTTAGTCGGGGTAGCGGGGGTTCAAGAGACCCAGTACTTC. The encoded protein is CASSLVGVAGVQETQYF.